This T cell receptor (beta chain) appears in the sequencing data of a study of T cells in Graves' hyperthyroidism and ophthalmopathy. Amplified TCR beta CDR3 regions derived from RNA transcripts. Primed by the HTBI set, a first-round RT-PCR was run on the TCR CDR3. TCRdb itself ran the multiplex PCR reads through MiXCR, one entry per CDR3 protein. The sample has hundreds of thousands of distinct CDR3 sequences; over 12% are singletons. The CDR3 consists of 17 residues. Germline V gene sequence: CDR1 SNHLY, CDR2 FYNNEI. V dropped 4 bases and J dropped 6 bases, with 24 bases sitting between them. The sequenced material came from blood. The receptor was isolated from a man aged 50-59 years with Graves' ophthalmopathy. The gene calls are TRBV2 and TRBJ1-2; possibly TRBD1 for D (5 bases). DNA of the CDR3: TGTGCCAGCAGTGTATCCCGGACAACCAGAGGGGTGGATGGCTACACCTTC. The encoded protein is CASSVSRTTRGVDGYTF.